Reported below is one TCR beta chain. This clonotype was detected ten times or more. Its specific antigen is unknown. The input lacks base qualities; no much larger clone sits a single base away. The germline V gene (reference sequence) gives CDR1 as MNHEY and CDR2 as SMNVEV. The CDR3 contains 15 residues, cysteine and phenylalanine counted. Just CDR3 DNA is preserved here, 45 bases in frame from base 1. At the junction V is shortened by 1 base and J by 9 bases; bases outside the gene matches: 5. The data belong to a study of T cells in Graves' hyperthyroidism and ophthalmopathy (dated by TCRdb to about 2019). Turning to the overall study: Peripheral blood samples were taken at initial diagnosis, before any treatment was given. To identify TCR V-J signatures that set the groups apart, the researchers used a discovery cohort of approximately 98 patients, made up of roughly 45 with Graves' ophthalmopathy and about 60 with stable Graves' hyperthyroidism. Prospective prediction of ophthalmopathy was tested in an independent validation cohort of 18 hyperthyroidism patients and some 17 patients who later progressed to ophthalmopathy. The approximately 97 discovery patients were randomly divided into training and test sets at a 7:3 ratio. In addition, the study compared T-cell repertoires in thyroid tissue and in blood from over 5 Graves' hyperthyroidism patients. Once sampling was done, hyperthyroidism patients were given methimazole at a starting dose of 30 mg daily, whereas ophthalmopathy patients were given high-dose intravenous methylprednisolone. The paper reports TCR Vbeta CDR3 sequencing of over 120 peripheral blood samples: around 45 ophthalmopathy, roughly 74 hyperthyroidism and around 17 progressor patients.

Amplification of TCR beta CDR3 regions was carried out from RNA transcripts. For the first round of RT-PCR on the TCR CDR3, the HTBI primer set was used together with the Qiagen OneStep RT-PCR kit. Libraries were constructed in a second round of multiplex PCR, after which size selection and purification were carried out. The libraries were sequenced on an Illumina HiSeq2000 using paired-end 100 bp reads. In the paper's pipeline: Raw data were processed with SOAPnuke, discarding reads with adapters, uncalled bases, mean Phred below 15, or no exact constant-primer or identifier match. High-quality paired reads were merged with COPE v1.2.5, and unique nucleotide sequences were defined as clonotypes. MiTCR v1.1 was used to align clonotypes to the IMGT TRBV, TRBD and TRBJ reference segments. Analysis was restricted to V-J combinations with a frequency above 0.0001, which covered 99.2% of repertoires. A TCS score was defined as the ratio of F50 (clonal expansion) to E x V (chaos), with BLOSUM62-based TCRdist applied between CDR3 peptides within each V-J. Welch's t-statistics and random forest reduced several hundred V-J features to 13, which were used in a naive Bayes classifier (R e1071). TCRdb itself trimmed the public reads at Q25 with fastp, ran MiXCR and retained productive beta chains. Each CDR3 protein gets just one entry, which takes the most common genes and DNA from the rows behind it. TCRdb assigned the V and J calls; the authors' analysis was not used. Within this sample are roughly 550,000 distinct CDR3 sequences, with about 16% of them counted one time only. 25% to 35% of the sample belongs to the ten largest clones.

Ophthalmopathy patients had moderately to severely active disease, with a Clinical Activity Score of 3 or more, a NOSPECS grade of 4 or more, and a disease duration of less than 3 months. Exclusion was applied to patients with uncontrolled infections, other autoimmune diseases, pregnancy or lactation. Diagnoses were based on clinical symptoms, serum thyroxine and TRAb, thyroid ultrasound and orbital computed tomography. PBMCs were isolated from more than 9 ml of fresh peripheral blood by Ficoll-Paque density gradient centrifugation. Total RNA was extracted using Trizol reagent, and RNA quality was assessed on an Agilent 2100 Bioanalyzer. Study-wide conclusions, independent of this receptor: In validation, the model predicted progression to ophthalmopathy a median of about 6.5 months before onset, with over 60% sensitivity and roughly 73% specificity. No statistical method was used to set the sample size in advance, and investigators knew the group allocation. In cross-validation, a model built on a 13 V-J signature told ophthalmopathy apart from stable hyperthyroidism with just under 90% sensitivity and about 81% specificity, and in testing the same model reached 80%/75%. Most expanded thyroid clonotypes (frequency above 0.001) were also detected in blood, suggesting blood repertoires may reflect thyroid immune responses.

This TCR was sampled from a woman in her 30s with Graves' ophthalmopathy. Here the chain combines TRBV27 and TRBJ2-1, and 11 bases in between align with TRBD2. Input material: blood. The CDR3: CASSLLAGGPVEQFF. The nucleotides are TGTGCCAGCAGTTTATTAGCGGGAGGGCCGGTTGAGCAGTTCTTC.